Below are 29 T cell receptor beta chains sequenced from a single sample in a study of T cell clones after liver transplantation. Sequenced by immunoSEQ multiplex PCR; TCRdb stores in-frame clones only, minus some. The data hold tens of thousands of clones, with about 82% observed a single time. The sequencing used CD4+ T cells from blood, collected approximately 3.5 years after liver transplant. All receptors come from a human patient who received a liver transplant. Some of these T cells may belong to the graft donor.

The chain recombines TRBV7-9 with TRBJ2-1; 8 bases are a match to TRBD2. V was clipped by 5 bases and J by 5 bases; unmatched bases: 8. CDR3 size: 15 residues. CDR1 is SEHNR and CDR2 is FQNEAQ in the germline V gene (reference sequence). The CDR3 is CASSRGLGGHNEQFF. DNA for the CDR3: TGTGCCAGCAGCCGGGGACTAGGTGGTCACAATGAGCAGTTCTTC.

The rearrangement joins TRBV11-1 to TRBJ2-1; a possible D gene is TRBD1 (5 bases). Trimming shortened V by 3 bases and J by 7 bases, and 7 bases separated the two germline ends. Per the germline V gene, CDR1 is SGHAT and CDR2 is FQDESV (reference sequence). This CDR3 spans 12 amino acids. The DNA for the CDR3 is TGTGCCAGCAGCTTCAGGGTGAATGAGCAGTTCTTC. Translating gives CASSFRVNEQFF.

The genes are TRBV28 and TRBJ2-7; D might be TRBD2 (6 bases). The CDR3 covers 11 residues. Germline CDR1 and CDR2: MDHEN and SYDVKM. V shed 6 bases and J shed 11 bases, with 14 bases lying between them. DNA of the CDR3: TGTGCCAGCAGGGCCGCCGGGGGAGAGTACTTC. Its translation is CASRAAGGEYF. Full variable domain (missing parts from reference TRBV28 and TRBJ2-7): DVKVTQSSRYLVKRTGEKVFLECVQDMDHENMFWYRQDPGLGLRLIYFSYDVKMKEKGDIPEGYSVSREKKERFSLILESASTNQTSMYLCASRAAGGEYFGPGTRLTVT.

V and J are TRBV27 and TRBJ2-1; 9 bases line up with TRBD1. Trimming cost V 5 bases and J 4 bases; bases outside gene matches: 15. Per the germline V gene, CDR1 is MNHEY and CDR2 is SMNVEV (reference sequence). CDR3 length: 18 residues. Here the CDR3 DNA reads TGTGCCAGCAGTCCCGGGACAGGGACAAAGCCCTCATACAATGAGCAGTTCTTC. Amino acids: CASSPGTGTKPSYNEQFF.

A single count supports this clone. The genes are TRBV5-1 and TRBJ2-7, with TRBD2 matching 9 bases. Germline V lookup: CDR1 SGHRS, CDR2 YFSETQ. J gave up 2 bases and V 4 bases, and 4 bases lay outside the gene matches. The CDR3 is 14 amino acids. This CDR3 reads CASSPLAGPYEQYF. The CDR3 nucleotides read TGCGCCAGCAGCCCCCTAGCGGGACCCTACGAGCAGTACTTC.

The V and J genes are TRBV18 and TRBJ2-3, with 9 nucleotides matching TRBD1. The germline V gene has CDR1 KGHSH and CDR2 LQKENI. CDR3 length: 16 amino acids. The ends lost 4 bases at V and 1 base at J; junction bases unmatched: 6. The CDR3 DNA reads TGTGCCAGCTCACAGGGACAGGGAGAAGGCACAGATACGCAGTATTTT. Its protein product is CASSQGQGEGTDTQYF.

The chain recombines TRBV28 with TRBJ1-2; D is uncertain. CDR1 and CDR2 (germline): MDHEN, SYDVKM. Trimming took 5 bases from V and 8 from J, leaving 18 bases between them. The CDR3 is made up of 14 amino acids. This CDR3 is CASSTTPTPGGYTF. The CDR3 coding sequence is TGTGCCAGCAGTACGACACCCACCCCCGGCGGCTACACCTTC.

V gene TRBV4-1 combines with J gene TRBJ2-7; 9 positions agree with TRBD1. Germline CDR1 is MGHRA and CDR2 is YSYEKL. The CDR3 covers 16 residues. V lost 0 bases, J lost 9 bases, and 12 bases stayed unmatched. CDR3 coding DNA: TGCGCCAGCAGCCAAGATATCGTCCGGGACAGGGATAGGCAGTACTTC. Translating it yields CASSQDIVRDRDRQYF.

The chain links TRBV6-5 to TRBJ1-1, with D tentatively TRBD1 (5 bases). Trimming shortened V by 5 bases and J by 6 bases, and 10 bases separated the two germline ends. Germline V CDR1 and CDR2: MNHEY, SVGAGI. This CDR3 has 12 amino acids. The CDR3 DNA reads as TGTGCCAGCAGTGTGTGGGGCGCTGAAGCTTTCTTT. Its translation: CASSVWGAEAFF.

This clone was seen a few times. The chain employs TRBV5-6 and TRBJ1-1; 8 positions match TRBD1. J was trimmed by 4 bases and V by 4 bases; bases with no gene match: 9. This CDR3 has 15 residues. From germline, CDR1 is SGHDT and CDR2 YYEEEE. As DNA, the CDR3 is TGTGCCAGCAGCCCACAGGGGGGGAGGGGCACTGAAGCTTTCTTT. The encoded protein is CASSPQGGRGTEAFF.

The J gene is TRBJ2-2, the V gene TRBV14; D unclear. Germline loops: CDR1 SGHDN, CDR2 FVKESK. The CDR3 covers 12 residues. V was pared by 0 bases and J by 9 bases, with 5 bases between. The DNA for the CDR3 is TGTGCCAGCAGCCAAGATCGCCGGGAGCTGTTTTTT. Its protein is CASSQDRRELFF.

The chain uses TRBV7-2 and TRBJ2-1; D remains unclear. Germline CDR1 and CDR2: SGHTA and FQGNSA. Trimming left V 4 bases short and J 4 bases short, with 8 bases between. CDR3 size: 13 residues. Here the CDR3 reads CASSSRIYNEQFF. CDR3 bases: TGTGCCAGCAGCTCCAGGATTTACAATGAGCAGTTCTTC. The whole variable domain, remainder taken from reference TRBV7-2 and TRBJ2-1, is GAGVSQSPSNKVTEKGKDVELRCDPISGHTALYWYRQSLGQGLEFLIYFQGNSAPDKSGLPSDRFSAERTGGSVSTLTIQRTQQEDSAVYLCASSSRIYNEQFFGPGTRLTVL.

This chain connects TRBV30 to TRBJ2-2; 9 nucleotides match TRBD2. Looked up from germline, CDR1 is GTSNPN and CDR2 is SVGIG (reference sequence). CDR3 length equals 20 residues. Trimming removed 3 bases from V and 4 bases from J; junction bases left unmatched: 21. CDR3 DNA: TGTGCCTGGAGACCCGCTTCGGGACTAGCTGCTGGCCGTGGCACCGGGGAGCTGTTTTTT. The encoded protein is CAWRPASGLAAGRGTGELFF.

This sequence joins TRBV28 and TRBJ1-5; D remains ambiguous. The CDR3 is made up of 12 amino acids. V lost 5 bases and J lost 1, with 3 bases in between. The germline V gene has CDR1 MDHEN and CDR2 SYDVKM. The CDR3 reads CASSISNQPQHF. The CDR3 DNA is TGTGCCAGCAGTATCAGCAATCAGCCCCAGCATTTT.

In its sample, this clone was seen a few times. CDR3 protein: CASSPQQGNWMNTEAFF. The CDR3 bases are TGTGCCAGCAGCCCACAACAGGGGAATTGGATGAACACTGAAGCTTTCTTT. The chain uses TRBV7-2 and TRBJ1-1; TRBD1 agrees at 7 bases. Germline V lookup: CDR1 SGHTA, CDR2 FQGNSA. The CDR3 covers 17 residues. V lost 5 bases and J lost 0; bases outside the gene matches: 12.

The CDR3 nucleotides are TGTGCCAGCAGTTTAGATATAGTCGCTAGCACAGATACGCAGTATTTT. Amino acid sequence: CASSLDIVASTDTQYF. This sequence joins TRBV28 and TRBJ2-3; D is unclear. This CDR3 has 16 amino acids. V lost 2 bases to trimming and J lost 0 bases, with 12 bases between them. Per the germline V gene, CDR1 is MDHEN and CDR2 is SYDVKM.

The J gene is TRBJ2-2, the V gene TRBV18, with D hard to call. CDR3 length: 15 residues. CDR1 is KGHSH, CDR2 LQKENI, per germline. V was pared by 3 bases and J by 4 bases, with 12 bases between. The CDR3 coding sequence is TGTGCCAGCTCACCGGACGCTATCTCCACCGGGGAGCTGTTTTTT. Its translation: CASSPDAISTGELFF.

There are a few counts of this clone. The CDR3 nucleotides are TGTGCCAGCAGAGGACCCCCAAACGCCGGGGAGCTGTTTTTT. The encoded protein is CASRGPPNAGELFF. The rearrangement joins TRBV27 to TRBJ2-2; D gene uncertain. This CDR3 is 14 amino acids long. V was pared by 6 bases and J by 6 bases, with 14 bases between. Germline values: CDR1 MNHEY, CDR2 SMNVEV (reference sequence).

The V and J genes are TRBV7-5 and TRBJ1-2. TRBV7-5 is noted as a pseudogene. The CDR3 consists of 16 residues. The CDR3 bases are TGTGCCAGAAGGGGAGGGCAGCGGCGGAGACGATATGGCTACACCTTC. Protein sequence: CARRGGQRRRRYGYTF.

This clone has a count of ten or more. The chain joins TRBV6-4 to TRBJ2-1; 14 nucleotides align to TRBD2. J was trimmed by 10 bases and V by 4 bases; bases with no gene match: 9. Germline assignment: CDR1 MRHNA and CDR2 SNTAGT. The CDR3 has 16 amino acids. This chain's CDR3 is CASSVQGLAGVGEQFF. The CDR3 DNA reads as TGTGCCAGCAGTGTCCAGGGACTAGCGGGAGTTGGCGAGCAGTTCTTC.

This chain links TRBV28 with TRBJ1-5, with D uncertain. Germline assignment: CDR1 MDHEN and CDR2 SYDVKM. Trimming shortened V by 2 bases and J by 15 bases, and 17 bases separated the two germline ends. The CDR3 length is 13 residues. Written as DNA, the CDR3 is TGTGCCAGCAGTTTAGGTCCTAGGCTGGGCGGGCATTTT. This encodes CASSLGPRLGGHF.

The chain has TRBV5-1 and TRBJ2-5, with no clear D. The CDR3 is 12 amino acids. Trimming cost V 1 base and J 1 base, with 2 bases left between them. In germline, CDR1 is SGHRS, CDR2 YFSETQ. Written as DNA, the CDR3 is TGCGCCAGCAGCTTGCCCCAAGAGACCCAGTACTTC. This translates into CASSLPQETQYF.

The genes are TRBV19 and TRBJ1-3, with a tentative D call TRBD1 (6 bases). The CDR3 spans 16 residues. V was shortened by 8 bases and J by 9 bases, with 26 bases between the two germline ends. Per the germline V gene, CDR1 is LNHDA and CDR2 is SQIVND (reference sequence). The CDR3 DNA sequence: TGTGCCAGTGGGGGCAACCCTCGAGGGCTGTGGAGCACCATATATTTT. It is translated as CASGGNPRGLWSTIYF.

V usage is TRBV27 and J usage is TRBJ2-1; 11 bases map to TRBD2. This CDR3 is built from 15 residues. With V trimmed by 7 bases and J by 6 bases, 8 bases remained unmatched. Germline-derived CDR1 and CDR2 are MNHEY and SMNVEV (reference sequence). CDR3 loop: CASISLAGGGNEQFF. The DNA of the CDR3 is TGTGCCAGCATATCTTTAGCGGGAGGGGGCAATGAGCAGTTCTTC.

Only a few counts were recorded for this clone. V usage is TRBV7-2 and J usage is TRBJ2-5, with unresolved D. CDR3 length: 13 amino acids. CDR1 SGHTA and CDR2 FQGNSA come from the germline V gene. V was clipped by 5 bases and J by 0 bases, with 7 bases between them. The CDR3 loop is CASSLGNQETQYF. The CDR3 DNA reads as TGTGCCAGCAGCCTCGGTAACCAAGAGACCCAGTACTTC. Drawing the rest from reference TRBV7-2 and TRBJ2-5, the complete variable domain is GAGVSQSPSNKVTEKGKDVELRCDPISGHTALYWYRQSLGQGLEFLIYFQGNSAPDKSGLPSDRFSAERTGGSVSTLTIQRTQQEDSAVYLCASSLGNQETQYFGPGTRLLVL.

J is TRBJ2-7 and V is TRBV29-1; 7 nucleotides match TRBD1. With V trimmed by 4 bases and J by 1 base, 4 bases remained unmatched. From germline, CDR1 is SQVTM and CDR2 ANQGSEA. The CDR3 totals 13 residues. CDR3 nucleotides: TGCAGCGTTGGCAGGGGGAGTTCCTACGAGCAGTACTTC. It translates to CSVGRGSSYEQYF.

This chain connects TRBV7-3 to TRBJ1-1; D unclear. V was pared by 2 bases and J by 0 bases, with 4 bases between. The germline gives CDR1 SGHTA, CDR2 FQGTGA. CDR3 length: 13 residues. DNA of the CDR3: TGTGCCAGCAGCTTATACATGAACACTGAAGCTTTCTTT. As protein: CASSLYMNTEAFF.

This clone was counted a single time. The chain carries TRBV6-6 and TRBJ2-7; TRBD2 matches at 10 bases. Germline V lookup: CDR1 MNHNY, CDR2 SVGAGI (reference sequence). Losses at the gene ends were 8 bases for V and 3 bases for J; bases not matched to a gene: 10. This CDR3 is 15 amino acids long. CDR3 DNA: TGTGCCAGCCGGCCGGGACTAGCGTTAGACTACGAGCAGTACTTC. Translated, it gives CASRPGLALDYEQYF.

The chain combines TRBV21-1 with TRBJ1-2; the table's D call, TRBD1, was not checked against the DNA. TRBV21-1 represents a pseudogene. The CDR3 is 14 residues long. The CDR3 region is CASTRQRTNYGYTF. DNA of the CDR3: TGTGCCAGCACCAGACAGCGTACTAACTATGGCTACACCTTC.